The 8 T cell receptor beta chains reported below all come from one sample, sequenced in a study of glioma-infiltrating T cells after dendritic cell vaccination. Time point here: after dendritic cell vaccination, including at tumor progression/relapse. Method: immunoSEQ multiplex PCR; TCRdb's copy keeps in-frame clones and lacks some. The data show about 58,000 clones, with around 85% seen just once and more than 15% held by the top ten. The source material was blood, sampled after dendritic cell vaccination. These TCRs come from a human donor with glioblastoma.

V and J are TRBV7-9 and TRBJ1-2, with a tentative D call TRBD1 (6 bases). The V end was cut by 4 bases, the J end by 4 bases, with 13 bases between. Germline V lookup: CDR1 SEHNR, CDR2 FQNEAQ (reference sequence). The length of the CDR3 is 14 residues. CDR3 loop: CASSSLQGRYGYTF. DNA of the CDR3: TGTGCCAGCAGCTCTTTACAGGGACGCTATGGCTACACCTTC.

The rearrangement links TRBV29-1 to TRBJ2-4; a weak D match, TRBD2 (7 bases). The CDR3 runs 13 residues. The V end was cut by 7 bases, the J end by 6 bases, with 16 bases between. Germline V gene lookup returns CDR1 SQVTM and CDR2 ANQGSEA. The CDR3 loop is CSGVGGAGNIQYF. The CDR3 region has the DNA TGCAGCGGTGTAGGGGGGGCCGGAAACATTCAGTACTTC.

The V call is TRBV5-1, the J call TRBJ2-3, with D perhaps matching TRBD1 (8 bases). The V end was cut by 2 bases, the J end by 3 bases, with 19 bases between. Germline loops: CDR1 SGHRS, CDR2 YFSETQ. The CDR3 loop spans 17 amino acids. Written as DNA, the CDR3 is TGCGCCAGCAGCTTAGACAGGGGAGGGCGGTGGACAGATACGCAGTATTTT. This translates into CASSLDRGGRWTDTQYF.

The V gene is TRBV7-2, the J gene TRBJ2-2; 11 nucleotides agree with TRBD2. CDR1 SGHTA and CDR2 FQGNSA come from the germline V gene. There are 16 residues in the CDR3. V gave up 2 bases and J gave up 4 bases; unmatched junction bases: 3. Written as DNA, the CDR3 is TGTGCCAGCAGCTTAATCGGGACTAGCGGCACCGGGGAGCTGTTTTTT. Translating it yields CASSLIGTSGTGELFF.

The genes are TRBV30 and TRBJ2-4, with TRBD1 identical over 9 bases. V lost 0 bases and J lost 0; bases outside the gene matches: 12. The germline gives CDR1 GTSNPN, CDR2 SVGIG (reference sequence). The CDR3 extends over 19 amino acids. The CDR3 nucleotides are TGTGCCTGGAGTGTACATTTGTCGAGGGACAGGGCAGCCAAAAACATTCAGTACTTC. This gives the protein CAWSVHLSRDRAAKNIQYF.

This rearrangement joins TRBV19 to TRBJ2-3; 9 bases are a match to TRBD2. Germline loops: CDR1 LNHDA, CDR2 SQIVND (reference sequence). The CDR3 contains 15 residues. The trim removed 4 bases at V and 4 bases at J, leaving 6 bases unmatched. In DNA, the CDR3 is TGTGCCAGTAGTACCGGGACTAGCAAGGCAGATACGCAGTATTTT. Its protein is CASSTGTSKADTQYF.

This clone came up a few times. The J gene is TRBJ1-5, the V gene TRBV7-9; D remains unclear. From germline, CDR1 is SEHNR and CDR2 FQNEAQ (reference sequence). Trimming left V 6 bases short and J 7 bases short, with 10 bases between. There are 12 residues in the CDR3. The DNA of the CDR3 is TGTGCCAGCAGTTCAACTCCCCAGCCCCAGCATTTT. It is translated as CASSSTPQPQHF.

This chain joins TRBV28 and TRBJ1-2; D is unclear. Germline V gene sequence: CDR1 MDHEN, CDR2 SYDVKM. CDR3 length equals 13 residues. Between the trimmed V and J ends, which lost 1 base and 5 bases, there was a span of 8 bases. CDR3 region: CASSLSTVYGYTF. The CDR3 region has the DNA TGTGCCAGCAGTTTATCAACGGTATATGGCTACACCTTC.